Many counts were recorded for the clone carrying this T cell receptor beta chain. Its target is not known. These data come from a study of molecular identifiers for immune sequencing clone quantification. Study findings and constraints: Clonotypes surpassing 20 RNA copies contained over 98% of effector molecules, versus under 1% in naive cells. Single-cell amounts of spiked Jurkat TCR RNA were reportedly detectable among about a million naive cells.

Researchers sorted naive CD8 T cells as cells that were CD8+CD4-CCR7+CD45RA+. MiXCR, run by TCRdb on the PCR reads, gives a single entry per CDR3 protein. The data show about 500,000 distinct CDR3 sequences, with 20% to 25% seen just once and around 0.84% held by the top ten. This receptor was obtained from a human donor in good health. Some libraries in this study had Jurkat cell RNA spiked in. Sample: naive CD8+ T cells from blood, with Jurkat cell RNA spiked in. This sample's subset: FACS-sorted CD8+CD4-CCR7+CD45RA+ naive T cells.

CDR3 loop: CASKPAGQETQYF. The CDR3 DNA sequence: TGCGCCAGCAAGCCTGCGGGGCAAGAGACCCAGTACTTC. The J gene is TRBJ2-5, the V gene TRBV5-1; possible D gene TRBD2, 6 bases. The germline V and J ends were trimmed by 6 bases and 2 bases, with 11 bases remaining between them. In germline, CDR1 is SGHRS, CDR2 YFSETQ. This CDR3 has 13 residues.